One T cell receptor (beta chain) is described in this entry. This sample was included in a study of control samples from healthy donors and cancer patients. Profiled with immunoSEQ multiplex PCR; TCRdb holds only in-frame clones, not every one. The data show about 52,000 clones, with approximately 95% seen just once and 2.4% held by the top ten. Trimming pared 1 base from V and 6 bases from J, leaving 9 bases between. The CDR3 has 13 residues. Looked up from germline, CDR1 is MDHEN and CDR2 is SYDVKM. Sequenced: blood. The chain is built from TRBV28 and TRBJ1-1, with D tentatively TRBD1 (5 bases). The TCR originated in a man aged 25-45 years in good health. CDR3 sequence (DNA): TGTGCCAGCAGTTTATCAGGGATCGCTGAAGCTTTCTTT. As protein: CASSLSGIAEAFF.